Each of the 30 T cell receptor beta chains below was sequenced from the same sample in a study of cytomegalovirus exposure and HLA in healthy donors. PCR primers comprised 60 Vbeta and 13 Jbeta primers. This table comes from immunoSEQ multiplex PCR, and its TCRdb copy is limited to in-frame clones, with some not included. The table records a few hundred thousand clones, more than 60% of them present only once. The sequencing sample was made of PBMCs. Source of these receptors: a woman aged 25 to 45 in good health and CMV-seronegative.

The genes are TRBV19 and TRBJ2-5; D gene ambiguous. Germline V lookup: CDR1 LNHDA, CDR2 SQIVND (reference sequence). There are 13 residues in the CDR3. The germline V and J ends were trimmed by 5 bases and 1 base, with 8 bases remaining between them. The CDR3 region is CASSGQLQETQYF. Here the CDR3 DNA reads TGTGCCAGTAGTGGGCAGCTCCAAGAGACCCAGTACTTC.

A note on this clone: The same CDR3 is also encoded by other DNA sequences in this sample. This chain links TRBV4-1 with TRBJ1-1; 9 bases align to TRBD1. The CDR3 is 15 amino acids. In germline, CDR1 is MGHRA, CDR2 YSYEKL. The ends lost 0 bases at V and 11 bases at J; junction bases unmatched: 10. CDR3 amino acids: CASSQEGTGLSRAFF. The CDR3 DNA follows: TGCGCCAGCAGCCAAGAGGGGACAGGGCTAAGTAGGGCTTTCTTT.

This chain links TRBV18 with TRBJ2-7; 8 positions agree with TRBD2. The CDR3 is 14 residues long. CDR1 and CDR2 (germline): KGHSH, LQKENI. V was pared by 3 bases and J by 3 bases, with 4 bases of the junction left unmatched. CDR3 residues: CASSPREGSYEQYF. The CDR3 nucleotides are TGTGCCAGCTCACCCCGGGAGGGGAGCTACGAGCAGTACTTC.

Concerning this clone itself: The junction shows a germline mismatch at one end, possibly a read error. The chain carries TRBV29-1 and TRBJ1-1; D may be TRBD1 (6 bases). CDR3 length equals 13 residues. Germline V gene data show CDR1 as SQVTM and CDR2 as ANQGSEA. CDR3 region: CSVTRDRNTEALF. The CDR3 DNA follows: TGCAGCGTGACTCGAGACAGGAACACTGAAGCTCTCTTT. Full variable domain (missing parts from reference TRBV29-1 and TRBJ1-1): SAVISQKPSRDICQRGTSLTIQCQVDSQVTMMFWYRQQPGQSLTLIATANQGSEATYESGFVIDKFPISRPNLTFSTLTVSNMSPEDSSIYLCSVTRDRNTEALFGQGTRLTVV.

This clone was picked up a small number of times. The rearrangement links TRBV10-1 to TRBJ1-1; D gene uncertain. This CDR3 has 14 residues. CDR1 is WNHNN and CDR2 is SYGVQD in the germline V gene (reference sequence). Trimming pared 3 bases from V and 5 bases from J, leaving 13 bases between. The CDR3 region has the DNA TGCGCCAGCAGTGATCGGGGTACGGGAACTGAAGCTTTCTTT. Residues: CASSDRGTGTEAFF.

This chain links TRBV2 with TRBJ2-3; 8 bases align to TRBD2. CDR1 and CDR2 from the germline V gene are SNHLY and FYNNEI. This CDR3 contains 15 residues. The V gene end was trimmed by 6 bases and the J gene end by 1 base; junction bases not matched to a gene: 6. CDR3 sequence reads: CASRNGGAGTDTQYF. As DNA, the CDR3 is TGTGCCAGCAGGAACGGGGGGGCCGGCACAGATACGCAGTATTTT.

The chain couples TRBV19 to TRBJ1-1; D uncertain. The length of the CDR3 is 15 residues. Germline CDR1 is LNHDA and CDR2 is SQIVND (reference sequence). The ends were cut back, 5 bases at V and 3 bases at J, with 16 bases in the middle. The CDR3 is CASSVQPGFDTEAFF. The CDR3 DNA sequence: TGTGCCAGTAGTGTCCAACCAGGTTTCGACACTGAAGCTTTCTTT.

The V gene is TRBV29-1, the J gene TRBJ2-3; D unclear. The CDR3 has 12 amino acids. The V gene lost 8 bases and the J gene lost 3 bases, with 12 bases spanning the gap. Germline assignment: CDR1 SQVTM and CDR2 ANQGSEA. This CDR3 is CSPSPGTDTQYF. CDR3 bases: TGCAGCCCGAGCCCGGGTACAGATACGCAGTATTTT.

The CDR3 coding sequence is TGTGCCAGCAGCGTAGGTCTAGCGTCTTCCTACGAGCAGTACTTC. Translating it yields CASSVGLASSYEQYF. The rearrangement uses TRBV9 and TRBJ2-5; D might be TRBD2 (6 bases). The J call may be in error: the DNA end matches TRBJ2-7 better. The germline V gene encodes CDR1 SGDLS and CDR2 YYNGEE. The CDR3 loop spans 15 amino acids.

The chain has TRBV5-4 and TRBJ2-6; TRBD1 is a possible D gene (8 bases). Trimming shortened V by 5 bases and J by 2 bases, and 20 bases separated the two germline ends. The CDR3 sequence is 18 residues long. Looked up from germline, CDR1 is SGHNT and CDR2 is YYREEE (reference sequence). CDR3 in amino acids: CASSWGGQALTGANVLTF. CDR3 sequence (DNA): TGTGCCAGCAGTTGGGGGGGACAGGCCCTCACTGGGGCCAACGTCCTGACTTTC.

This sequence joins TRBV5-1 and TRBJ2-3, with D unresolved. Trimming stripped 5 bases from V and 0 bases from J, with 10 bases between. The CDR3 runs 14 residues. Germline V gene data show CDR1 as SGHRS and CDR2 as YFSETQ. The CDR3 DNA reads as TGCGCCAGCAGTTCGCACTCTAGCACAGATACGCAGTATTTT. Translated, it gives CASSSHSSTDTQYF.

In its sample, this clone was seen a few times. The V and J genes are TRBV7-8 and TRBJ1-1; 8 positions agree with TRBD1. Germline V gene sequence: CDR1 SGHVS, CDR2 FQNEAQ. V dropped 1 base and J dropped 11; count of bases not matched to a gene: 9. The CDR3 is 14 amino acids. The CDR3 DNA reads as TGTGCCAGCAGCTTAGTTGCGGACAGGGCCACGGCTTTCTTT. Amino acid sequence: CASSLVADRATAFF.

This chain uses TRBV6-6 with TRBJ2-2; D may be TRBD2 (6 bases). Germline V gene sequence: CDR1 MNHNY, CDR2 SVGAGI (reference sequence). V lost 6 bases and J 6 bases, leaving 8 bases between the germline ends. CDR3 size: 12 residues. The CDR3 DNA reads as TGTGCCAGCAGAGGACTACCCGGGGAGCTGTTTTTT. Its translation: CASRGLPGELFF.

This chain connects TRBV10-3 to TRBJ2-5, with D perhaps matching TRBD2 (5 bases). V lost 5 bases, J lost 3 bases, and 7 bases lay in between. Germline assignment: CDR1 ENHRY and CDR2 SYGVKD. The length of the CDR3 is 12 residues. CDR3 coding DNA: TGTGCCATCAGTTCGGAGGAAGAGACCCAGTACTTC. Protein: CAISSEEETQYF.

The chain joins TRBV9 to TRBJ2-2; 10 positions agree with TRBD2. CDR1 and CDR2 (germline): SGDLS, YYNGEE. CDR3 length: 17 residues. Germline trimming cut 3 bases from V and 0 bases from J; bases unmatched to any gene: 5. The CDR3 spells CASSARLAGANTGELFF. The CDR3 bases are TGTGCCAGCAGCGCACGACTAGCGGGCGCGAACACCGGGGAGCTGTTTTTT.

The rearrangement links TRBV6-1 to TRBJ2-7; TRBD2 agrees at 7 bases. Trimming cost V 10 bases and J 0 bases; bases outside gene matches: 9. Germline-derived CDR1 and CDR2 are MNHNS and SASEGT. The CDR3 consists of 14 residues. Here the CDR3 reads CATAPGGNSYEQYF. CDR3 sequence (DNA): TGTGCCACCGCCCCGGGGGGAAACTCCTACGAGCAGTACTTC.

The chain carries TRBV15 and TRBJ2-1; D uncertain. Deletions cut 7 bases from V and 4 bases from J, with 14 bases between. The V gene's germline CDR1 is LNHNV and CDR2 YYDKDF (reference sequence). The CDR3 covers 14 residues. CDR3 region: CATIGDLSYNEQFF. The CDR3 DNA sequence: TGTGCCACCATCGGTGACTTATCATACAATGAGCAGTTCTTC.

This chain uses TRBV6-1 with TRBJ1-1; no definite D call. This CDR3 has 14 amino acids. Germline V CDR1 and CDR2: MNHNS, SASEGT. V was clipped by 2 bases and J by 2 bases, with 9 bases between them. The CDR3 is CASSEHHRNTEAFF. Here the CDR3 DNA reads TGTGCCAGCAGTGAACATCACAGAAACACTGAAGCTTTCTTT.

Turning to this clone: The same CDR3 also results from other DNA sequences found in this sample. The rearrangement joins TRBV7-9 to TRBJ1-5; possibly TRBD1 for D (5 bases). Germline V gene lookup returns CDR1 SEHNR and CDR2 FQNEAQ (reference sequence). Trimming shortened V by 1 base and J by 4 bases, and 11 bases separated the two germline ends. The CDR3 sequence is 15 residues long. The CDR3 loop reads CASSLDGQGNQPQHF. DNA of the CDR3: TGTGCCAGCAGCTTAGACGGTCAGGGAAATCAGCCCCAGCATTTT.

This chain uses TRBV29-1 with TRBJ1-2; no definite D call. The CDR3 spans 12 residues. Trimming left V 5 bases short and J 4 bases short, with 11 bases between. Germline V gene sequence: CDR1 SQVTM, CDR2 ANQGSEA. The CDR3 sequence is CSVKESSYGYTF. DNA for the CDR3: TGCAGCGTTAAGGAGTCTTCCTATGGCTACACCTTC.

The V call is TRBV18, the J call TRBJ1-5; 10 positions match TRBD1. Germline loops: CDR1 KGHSH, CDR2 LQKENI. With V trimmed by 4 bases and J by 12 bases, 9 bases remained unmatched. The CDR3 is 14 residues long. CDR3 region: CASSLSGGTGDQHF. As DNA, the CDR3 is TGTGCCAGCTCACTAAGTGGCGGGACAGGGGACCAGCATTTT. Full variable domain (missing parts from reference TRBV18 and TRBJ1-5): NAGVMQNPRHLVRRRGQEARLRCSPMKGHSHVYWYRQLPEEGLKFMVYLQKENIIDESGMPKERFSAEFPKEGPSILRIQQVVRGDSAAYFCASSLSGGTGDQHFGDGTRLSIL.

The rearrangement uses TRBV9 and TRBJ1-5; TRBD1 might be the D (6 bases). CDR3 size: 13 residues. V was pared by 3 bases and J by 6 bases, with 10 bases between. CDR1 is SGDLS, CDR2 YYNGEE, per germline. The CDR3 DNA is TGTGCCAGCAGCGAGGGGGGGGGTCAGCCCCAGCATTTT. As protein: CASSEGGGQPQHF.

This clone was seen a handful of times. This rearrangement joins TRBV6-5 to TRBJ1-2; TRBD1 might be the D (6 bases). V lost 6 bases and J lost 7, with 15 bases in between. CDR3 length: 13 amino acids. Germline CDR1 and CDR2: MNHEY and SVGAGI. DNA of the CDR3: TGTGCCAGCAGAGATACAGGGTTTATTGGCTACACCTTC. As protein: CASRDTGFIGYTF.

CDR3 amino acids: CSAGGESVAFF. CDR3 coding DNA: TGCAGTGCTGGGGGGGAGTCCGTGGCTTTCTTT. The chain uses TRBV20-1 and TRBJ1-1; D may be TRBD1 (5 bases). The CDR3 has 11 residues. Per germline, CDR1 DFQATT and CDR2 SNEGSKA (reference sequence). V lost 5 bases to trimming and J lost 11 bases, with 15 bases between them.

This clone was seen just once. The gene calls are TRBV11-2 and TRBJ2-1; D uncertain. The CDR3 extends over 12 amino acids. V lost 4 bases and J 8 bases, leaving 9 bases between the germline ends. The germline gives CDR1 SGHAT, CDR2 FQNNGV. In DNA form, the CDR3 reads TGTGCCAGCAGCTCCCCGAGAGATGAGCAGTTCTTC. Its translation: CASSSPRDEQFF.

The chain has TRBV11-3 and TRBJ2-3; 9 positions agree with TRBD2. There are 19 residues in the CDR3. The germline V gene encodes CDR1 SGHNT and CDR2 YENEEA. V lost 5 bases, J lost 1 base, and 16 bases stayed unmatched. The CDR3 DNA is TGTGCCAGCAGCATCCCAGGGCGGGGGGGAAATTTAGGCACAGATACGCAGTATTTT. Translation gives CASSIPGRGGNLGTDTQYF.

The CDR3 here is CASSPRQDNYGYTF. The DNA of the CDR3 is TGTGCCAGCAGCCCCCGACAGGATAACTATGGCTACACCTTC. J is TRBJ1-2 and V is TRBV9; possible D gene TRBD1, 6 bases. Trimming stripped 4 bases from V and 1 base from J, with 11 bases between. The CDR3 is made up of 14 amino acids. Per the germline V gene, CDR1 is SGDLS and CDR2 is YYNGEE.

This chain joins TRBV19 and TRBJ1-2; maybe TRBD1 (5 bases). Trimming took off 10 bases at V and 5 bases at J, with 17 bases between the two ends. CDR3 size: 13 residues. The germline CDR1 and CDR2 sequences are LNHDA and SQIVND (reference sequence). DNA for the CDR3: TGTGCCACCGAAAGGCCAGGGAAGTATGGCTACACCTTC. Residues: CATERPGKYGYTF.

Concerning this clone itself: A junction end diverges from the germline sequence, so it may reflect a read error. The chain is built from TRBV7-9 and TRBJ1-2; D is perhaps TRBD1 (5 bases). CDR1 and CDR2 (germline): SEHNR, FQNEAQ (reference sequence). The CDR3 sequence is 13 residues long. The CDR3 nucleotides are TGTTCCAGCCTAAAGGGAGGGGACTATGGCTACACCTTC. As protein: CSSLKGGDYGYTF.

The CDR3 DNA follows: TGTGCCAGCAGCTTAGCGCGGCTCGCGGTTGAGACCCAGTACTTC. This encodes CASSLARLAVETQYF. This chain connects TRBV7-2 to TRBJ2-5; D gene uncertain. The CDR3 has 15 amino acids. Germline CDR1 is SGHTA and CDR2 is FQGNSA. The V and J ends lost 0 bases and 5 bases respectively, with 13 bases between them.